The 8 T cell receptor beta chains below all came from one sample that was sequenced in a study of blood T cell repertoires in COVID-19. TCRdb's table, derived via immunoSEQ multiplex PCR, lists solely in-frame clones and lacks some. This sample has about 380,000 clones, with over 65% found just once. Sequenced material: peripheral blood. Receptors originate from a human donor with acute or convalescent COVID-19. The donor label of this sample is uncertain.

This chain uses TRBV6-5 with TRBJ1-5, with TRBD1 identical over 8 bases. With 4 bases clipped from V and 4 bases from J, the junction kept 6 bases outside the gene matches. From germline, CDR1 is MNHEY and CDR2 SVGAGI. The CDR3 length is 15 residues. The CDR3 loop reads CASSSAGGPNQPQHF. In DNA, the CDR3 is TGTGCCAGCAGTTCCGCAGGGGGCCCAAATCAGCCCCAGCATTTT.

The chain carries TRBV2 and TRBJ1-1; TRBD1 agrees at 8 bases. Germline V gene sequence: CDR1 SNHLY, CDR2 FYNNEI. This CDR3 contains 16 residues. The V gene end was trimmed by 5 bases and the J gene end by 4 bases; junction bases not matched to a gene: 12. The CDR3 DNA is TGTGCCAGCAGTTGGAGACCTCAGGGGGCTGGCACTGAAGCTTTCTTT. Protein: CASSWRPQGAGTEAFF.

J is TRBJ1-1 and V is TRBV19, with 8 nucleotides matching TRBD1. Germline V gene data show CDR1 as LNHDA and CDR2 as SQIVND (reference sequence). Losses at the gene ends were 3 bases for V and 4 bases for J; bases not matched to a gene: 1. The CDR3 totals 13 residues. CDR3 coding DNA: TGTGCCAGTAGTATGGACAGGGTCACTGAAGCTTTCTTT. Its translation is CASSMDRVTEAFF.

The chain is built from TRBV7-9 and TRBJ1-2; 9 nucleotides align to TRBD1. The CDR3 has 16 residues. Trimming cost V 5 bases and J 8 bases; bases outside gene matches: 15. Germline V gene sequence: CDR1 SEHNR, CDR2 FQNEAQ (reference sequence). The CDR3 loop is CASSPLPPIQGAGYTF. For the CDR3, the DNA is TGTGCCAGCAGCCCATTGCCCCCAATACAGGGGGCCGGCTACACCTTC.

This clone turned up a few times. CDR3 region: CASSLEALRGSEQYF. The CDR3 nucleotides read TGCGCCAGCAGCTTGGAGGCCCTTCGGGGGTCCGAGCAGTACTTC. The V and J genes are TRBV5-1 and TRBJ2-7; tentative D call: TRBD2 (6 bases). V was clipped by 0 bases and J by 6 bases, with 16 bases between them. The CDR3 is 15 residues long. Germline lookup yields CDR1 SGHRS and CDR2 YFSETQ.

Only a few counts were recorded for this clone. The V call is TRBV19, the J call TRBJ1-6, with 7 bases that match TRBD1. Germline V gives CDR1 LNHDA, CDR2 SQIVND (reference sequence). The CDR3 has 15 amino acids. The V gene end was trimmed by 6 bases and the J gene end by 4 bases; junction bases not matched to a gene: 6. The CDR3 DNA reads TGTGCCAGTAGCCTGGAGGGACAGTATAATTCACCCCTCCACTTT. Protein product: CASSLEGQYNSPLHF. Full variable domain (remainder filled in from reference TRBV19 and TRBJ1-6): DGGITQSPKYLFRKEGQNVTLSCEQNLNHDAMYWYRQDPGQGLRLIYYSQIVNDFQKGDIAEGYSVSREKKESFPLTVTSAQKNPTAFYLCASSLEGQYNSPLHFGNGTRLTVT.

This chain uses TRBV4-2 with TRBJ2-2; 11 bases agree with TRBD2. CDR3 length: 17 amino acids. Germline CDR1 and CDR2: LGHNA and YNFKEQ. V lost 3 bases to trimming and J lost 3 bases; unmatched junction nucleotides: 6. The CDR3 nucleotides are TGTGCCAGCAGCCATGCTAGCGGGGGGCGGGACACCGGGGAGCTGTTTTTT. Its protein product is CASSHASGGRDTGELFF.

The rearrangement uses TRBV19 and TRBJ1-3, with TRBD1 matching 10 bases. Unmatched junction bases numbered 4, after V lost 5 bases and J lost 0 bases. This CDR3 has 16 amino acids. Germline V lookup: CDR1 LNHDA, CDR2 SQIVND (reference sequence). CDR3 in DNA: TGTGCCAGTAGTCCCCGGACAGGGGGCTCTGGAAACACCATATATTTT. Its translation is CASSPRTGGSGNTIYF.